This is a list of T cell receptor beta chains from one sample in a study of cytomegalovirus exposure and HLA in healthy donors. The method was immunoSEQ multiplex PCR; TCRdb's version includes in-frame clones alone and lacks a portion of them. The data hold some 200,000 clones, with 79% observed a single time. Sequencing was done on a sample of PBMCs. These receptors were obtained from a girl aged 10 to 17 in good health and CMV-seropositive. Both conserved end residues are part of each CDR3. D genes are given only for firm matches. Clone size appears in some rows only: once, few, many, or a class for an expanded clone.

V gene: TRBV6-5; clone size: .; D gene: TRBD2; J gene: TRBJ2-5; CDR3 protein: CASSYAWGGGRETQYF; CDR3 DNA: TGTGCCAGCAGTTACGCTTGGGGGGGCGGGAGGGAGACCCAGTACTTC
V gene: TRBV6-5; clone size: .; D gene: .; J gene: TRBJ1-2; CDR3 protein: CASSYAANYGYTF; CDR3 DNA: TGTGCCAGCAGTTACGCAGCTAACTATGGCTACACCTTC
V gene: TRBV19; clone size: .; D gene: .; J gene: TRBJ1-6; CDR3 protein: CASSSQANSPLHF; CDR3 DNA: TGTGCCAGTAGTAGCCAGGCTAATTCACCCCTCCACTTT
V gene: TRBV5-5; clone size: .; D gene: .; J gene: TRBJ1-1; CDR3 protein: CASLEGKRAEAFF; CDR3 DNA: TGTGCCAGCTTGGAGGGGAAGAGGGCTGAAGCTTTCTTT
V gene: TRBV11-3; clone size: once; D gene: .; J gene: TRBJ1-2; CDR3 protein: CASSAPKGVSGGYTF; CDR3 DNA: TGTGCCAGCAGCGCACCGAAGGGGGTTTCGGGGGGCTACACCTTC
V gene: TRBV6-5; clone size: few; D gene: .; J gene: TRBJ2-7; CDR3 protein: CASSYSGAGRNYEQYF; CDR3 DNA: TGTGCCAGCAGTTACTCGGGGGCAGGGCGGAACTACGAGCAGTACTTC
V gene: TRBV6-4; clone size: .; D gene: TRBD1; J gene: TRBJ2-3; CDR3 protein: CASSDSVRGDTQYF; CDR3 DNA: TGTGCCAGCAGTGACTCGGTCAGGGGGGATACGCAGTATTTT
V gene: TRBV18; clone size: .; D gene: TRBD1; J gene: TRBJ2-2; CDR3 protein: CASSQTGSDTGELFF; CDR3 DNA: TGTGCCAGCTCACAGACAGGGTCTGACACCGGGGAGCTGTTTTTT
V gene: TRBV27; clone size: .; D gene: .; J gene: TRBJ2-1; CDR3 protein: CASSLGRSLYNEQFF; CDR3 DNA: TGTGCCAGCAGTTTAGGGAGAAGCCTCTACAATGAGCAGTTCTTC
V gene: TRBV6-1; clone size: .; D gene: TRBD1; J gene: TRBJ2-5; CDR3 protein: CASSVHTGVVETQYF; CDR3 DNA: TGTGCCAGCAGCGTACACACAGGGGTGGTAGAGACCCAGTACTTC
V gene: TRBV7-6; clone size: .; D gene: TRBD2; J gene: TRBJ2-3; CDR3 protein: CASSLGPSGGSDTQYF; CDR3 DNA: TGTGCCAGCAGCTTAGGTCCTAGCGGGGGGTCAGATACGCAGTATTTT
V gene: TRBV7-9; clone size: once; D gene: .; J gene: TRBJ2-7; CDR3 protein: CASVAGGLAGDEQYF; CDR3 DNA: TGTGCAAGCGTAGCCGGGGGACTCGCCGGGGACGAGCAGTACTTC
V gene: TRBV9; clone size: .; D gene: .; J gene: TRBJ1-1; CDR3 protein: CASSVSPSTGNTEAFF; CDR3 DNA: TGTGCCAGCAGCGTATCCCCGTCAACAGGGAACACTGAAGCTTTCTTT
V gene: TRBV9; clone size: .; D gene: TRBD2; J gene: TRBJ2-2; CDR3 protein: CASSVEASGGTGELFF; CDR3 DNA: TGTGCCAGCAGCGTAGAGGCTAGCGGGGGCACCGGGGAGCTGTTTTTT
V gene: TRBV2; clone size: once; D gene: TRBD1; J gene: TRBJ2-5; CDR3 protein: CASDLTGGPETQYF; CDR3 DNA: TGTGCCAGCGATTTAACAGGGGGTCCAGAGACCCAGTACTTC
V gene: TRBV5-1; clone size: .; D gene: TRBD2; J gene: TRBJ2-7; CDR3 protein: CASSPGTSGVEQYF; CDR3 DNA: TGCGCCAGCAGTCCCGGGACTAGCGGGGTTGAGCAGTACTTC
V gene: TRBV9; clone size: once; D gene: .; J gene: TRBJ2-2; CDR3 protein: CASSGRGNTGELFF; CDR3 DNA: TGTGCCAGCAGCGGCAGGGGAAACACCGGGGAGCTGTTTTTT